The clone carrying this TCR beta chain was seen just once. Antigen unknown. The data are from a study of T-cell memory formation after mild COVID-19. Study-level background: Largely, the TCR clusters proved donor specific.

Germline V gene data show CDR1 as SQVTM and CDR2 as ANQGSEA. Trimming shortened V by 3 bases and J by 8 bases, and 13 bases separated the two germline ends. The CDR3 covers 12 residues. A single record per CDR3 protein comes from TCRdb applying MiXCR to the 5' RACE reads. In the table there are tens of thousands of distinct CDR3 sequences, around 27% of which are singletons. General study results and limits: CD4+ bias marked clones expanding day 15 to 37, unlike balanced contracting clones. Mostly located in CM and EM were contracting CD4+ clones, with contracting CD8+ clones located in EMRA.

The gene calls are TRBV29-1 and TRBJ1-1, with D possibly matching TRBD1 (6 bases). Sequencing used PBMCs or a T cell subset sorted from them (not recorded which). This TCR was sampled from a man aged 18 to 30 who had mild COVID-19 (a few samples of this study predate the infection). Cell type and time point are not known. The CDR3 DNA is TGCAGCGTTGAGGGGGCGTCCTTGGAAGCTTTCTTT. Amino acid sequence: CSVEGASLEAFF.